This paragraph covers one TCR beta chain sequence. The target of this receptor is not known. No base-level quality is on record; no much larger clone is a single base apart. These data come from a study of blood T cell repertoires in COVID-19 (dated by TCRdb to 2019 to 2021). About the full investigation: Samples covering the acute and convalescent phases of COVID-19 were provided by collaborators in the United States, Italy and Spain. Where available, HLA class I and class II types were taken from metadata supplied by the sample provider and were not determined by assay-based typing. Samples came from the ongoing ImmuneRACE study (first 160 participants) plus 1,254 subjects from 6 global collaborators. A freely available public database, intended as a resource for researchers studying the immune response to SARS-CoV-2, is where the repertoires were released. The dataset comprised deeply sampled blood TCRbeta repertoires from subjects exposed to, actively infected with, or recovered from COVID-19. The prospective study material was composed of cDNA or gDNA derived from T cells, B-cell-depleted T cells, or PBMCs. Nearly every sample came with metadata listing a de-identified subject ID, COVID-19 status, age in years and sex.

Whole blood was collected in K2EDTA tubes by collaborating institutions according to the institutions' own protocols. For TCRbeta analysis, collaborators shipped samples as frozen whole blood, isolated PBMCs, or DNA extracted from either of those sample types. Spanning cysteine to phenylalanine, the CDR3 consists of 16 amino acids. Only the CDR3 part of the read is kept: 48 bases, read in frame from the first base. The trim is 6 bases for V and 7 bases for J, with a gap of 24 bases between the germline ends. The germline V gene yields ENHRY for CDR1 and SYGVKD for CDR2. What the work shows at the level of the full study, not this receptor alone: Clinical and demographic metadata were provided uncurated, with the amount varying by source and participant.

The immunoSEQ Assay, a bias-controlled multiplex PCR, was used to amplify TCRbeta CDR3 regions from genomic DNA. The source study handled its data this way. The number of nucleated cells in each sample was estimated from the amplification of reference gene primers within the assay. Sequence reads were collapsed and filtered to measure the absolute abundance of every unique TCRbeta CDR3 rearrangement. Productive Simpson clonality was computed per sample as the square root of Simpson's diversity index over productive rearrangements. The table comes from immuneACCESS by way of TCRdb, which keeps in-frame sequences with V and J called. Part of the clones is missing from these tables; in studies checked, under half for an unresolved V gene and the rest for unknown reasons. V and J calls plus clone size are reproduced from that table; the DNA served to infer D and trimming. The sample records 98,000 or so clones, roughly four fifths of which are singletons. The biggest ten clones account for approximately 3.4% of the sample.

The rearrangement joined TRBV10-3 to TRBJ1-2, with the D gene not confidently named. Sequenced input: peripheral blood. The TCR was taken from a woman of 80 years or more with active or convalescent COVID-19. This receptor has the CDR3 CAISPLPQSGLGGYTF. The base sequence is TGTGCCATCAGCCCCCTTCCCCAGTCTGGACTCGGTGGCTACACCTTC.